These T cell receptor beta chains were read from a single sample in a study of control samples from healthy donors and cancer patients. Some clones are missing from TCRdb's copy, which holds only in-frame ones; the method was immunoSEQ multiplex PCR. The table lists about 200,000 clones, approximately 90% of them singletons. The sequencing sample was made of blood. The receptors come from a man in his thirties or forties in good health. The CDR3 runs from the conserved cysteine through the conserved F or W. Fields, in order: CDR3 length, V gene, CDR3 protein.

13,TRBV30,CAWGRQENTEAFF
15,TRBV20-1,CSASIPYGTGNGYTF
15,TRBV24-1,CATSPTGTGANVLTF
10,TRBV21-1,CASSKAEQYF
14,TRBV27,CASSSVPRNTEAFF
12,TRBV7-9,CASSKDTGELFF
16,TRBV5-1,CASSLGGGGSTGELFF
13,TRBV29-1,CSVQGVMNTEAFF
16,TRBV5-1,CASSQTGAVPQETQYF
14,TRBV9,CASSGTGGNTEAFF
14,TRBV24-1,CATSGPLNTGELFF
17,TRBV10-3,CAISEASGGAGRNEQFF
15,TRBV18,CASSPSAGSNQPQHF
15,TRBV10-3,CAISAEGSYNSPLHF
16,TRBV3-1/TRBV3-2,CASSPWTSGGGDTQYF
12,TRBV27,CASSSVGHEQYF
15,TRBV7-8,CASSYRGLAGNEQYF
15,TRBV9,CASSVRSSNTGELFF
18,TRBV29-1,CSVEVLGGSSPGYYEQYF
13,TRBV6-5,CASRQGGNQPQHF
15,TRBV3-1/TRBV3-2,CASSPRSSSYNEQFF
19,TRBV10-3,CAISESGDRASSYNSPLHF
14,TRBV2,CASRGTGRNSPLHF
15,TRBV4-2,CASSQVDRGPDPQYF
11,TRBV2,CASRQTYEQFF
15,TRBV2,CASATGPEMNTEAFF
14,TRBV18,CASSNARVEYGYTF
18,TRBV5-1,CASSSRSPIAGGVHEQFF
15,TRBV4-1,CASSATGGSGEKLFF
14,TRBV13,CASSLGQTNEKLFF
12,TRBV12-3/TRBV12-4,CASSSDRDEQYF
14,TRBV6-1,CASSEGVLMYIQYF
13,TRBV3-1/TRBV3-2,CASSLTALNEAFF
15,TRBV11-2,CASSPRGQDEETQYF
16,TRBV7-2,CASSLYPSSYNSPLHF
13,TRBV10-2,CASTPVPSSPLRF
11,TRBV20-1,CSAGKVDTQYF
18,TRBV4-1,CASSQPRGSGGARNEQFF
16,TRBV27,CASSLYRAERTGELFF
14,TRBV5-1,CASSRGGGPNEQFF
19,TRBV13,CASSLSSPGQPSNTGELFF
12,TRBV6-5,CASSAAGDEQYF
15,TRBV27,CASSPRMPVTGELFF
13,TRBV9,CASNRVGVDTQYF
13,TRBV5-1,CASSLEYQETQYF
12,TRBV30,CAWAPTGNIQYF
16,TRBV4-1,CASSHSVGGGGYPQHF
15,TRBV27,CASSFGRGGLDEQFF
16,TRBV5-6,CASSLVEWGSNYGYTF
13,TRBV30,CACITGRNYGYTF
13,TRBV6-5,CASSAGVTDTQYF
12,TRBV4-1,CASSLTGDEQYF
14,TRBV5-4,CASSGNRDYNEQFF
14,TRBV5-6,CASSFQGGAYGYTF
15,TRBV3-1/TRBV3-2,CASSQDGGARNEQFF
17,TRBV24-1,CATSDSPGGPYFNTQYF
15,TRBV18,CASSPNGGAGDTQYF
14,TRBV2,CASSDESRTDTQYF
16,TRBV18,CASSRTNQESGNTIYF